The rows below give T cell receptor beta chains drawn from one sample of a study of T cell repertoires in cytomegalovirus infection. Using its own MiXCR run on the reads, TCRdb lists one record per CDR3 protein. This table holds under 250,000 distinct CDR3 sequences, about 5.9% found once. The specimen sequenced was PBMCs. Source of these receptors: a human donor in good health (CMV status not recorded). Some clones in this sample may be carry-over from other donors' samples. Both conserved end residues are part of each CDR3. D genes are given only for firm matches. Expanded clones get a size class; other rows say once, few or many, or leave the size out.

cdr3_length	v_call	clone_size	j_call	d_call	cdr3_nt	cdr3_aa
18	TRBV7-2	medium-sized	TRBJ2-1	TRBD2	TGTGCCAGCAGCCTAGTCGGTAGCGGGGGAACACTAGACAATGAGCAGTTCTTC	CASSLVGSGGTLDNEQFF
13	TRBV19	few	TRBJ1-6	-	TGTGCCAGTAGTATGGTGTCAGATTCACCCCTCCACTTT	CASSMVSDSPLHF
14	TRBV11-1	many	TRBJ2-1	TRBD1	TGTGCCAGCAGCCGGACAGGAAACTACAATGAGCAGTTCTTC	CASSRTGNYNEQFF
15	TRBV19	-	TRBJ1-1	-	TGTGCCAGTAGTATAGGTCCAGGGGCGAACACTGAAGCTTTCTTT	CASSIGPGANTEAFF
13	TRBV7-2	many	TRBJ2-1	TRBD1	TGTGCCAGCAGCCCGGGACAGGTCGGAGAGCAGTTCTTC	CASSPGQVGEQFF
15	TRBV20-1	few	TRBJ2-5	-	TGCAGTGCTAGAGATGGGGTCAGCCACCAAGAGACCCAGTACTTC	CSARDGVSHQETQYF
15	TRBV7-9	many	TRBJ1-1	-	TGTGCCAGCAGCTTTACTGGGACGGGGAACACTGAAGCTTTCTTT	CASSFTGTGNTEAFF
14	TRBV20-1	many	TRBJ2-7	TRBD1	TGCAGTGCGCCTGACAGGGGTGAAACCTACGAGCAGTACTTC	CSAPDRGETYEQYF
15	TRBV7-6	many	TRBJ2-5	-	TGTGCCAGCAGCTTAATTCTGCGCAGGGAAAAGACCCAGTACTTC	CASSLILRREKTQYF
14	TRBV20-1	-	TRBJ2-1	TRBD2	TGCAGTGCTATAAGGACTAGCGGGGGGGGTGAGCAGTTCTTC	CSAIRTSGGGEQFF
13	TRBV30	few	TRBJ1-1	-	TGTGCCTCAGAGACAGTGATGGGCACTGAAGCTTTCTTT	CASETVMGTEAFF
15	TRBV20-1	many	TRBJ2-7	TRBD2	TGCAGTGCTAGAGATCCGTCTAGCGGGGAATACGAGCAGTACTTC	CSARDPSSGEYEQYF
16	TRBV12-3/TRBV12-4	many	TRBJ2-7	-	TGTGCCAGCAAGGGTCAACCGGGGACACCCTCCTACGAGCAGTACTTC	CASKGQPGTPSYEQYF
14	TRBV5-4	few	TRBJ2-3	-	TGTGCCAGCAGCCCCGGTGAGGGAGGAGATACGCAGTATTTT	CASSPGEGGDTQYF
13	TRBV19	-	TRBJ1-1	-	TGTGCCAGTAGTAGTCGCGGTAACTCTGAAGCTTTCTTT	CASSSRGNSEAFF
17	TRBV5-1	many	TRBJ2-3	-	TGCGCCAGCAGCTGGGGCTGGGGCGGGGAGAGCACAGATACGCAGTATTTT	CASSWGWGGESTDTQYF
15	TRBV7-3	many	TRBJ2-2	TRBD1	TGTGCCAGCAGCTCCCGACAGGGGGACACCGGGGAGCTGTTTTTT	CASSSRQGDTGELFF
15	TRBV7-2	many	TRBJ2-2	-	TGTGCCAGCAGCTCGGACCATACGAACACCGGGGAGCTGTTTTTT	CASSSDHTNTGELFF
14	TRBV7-9	many	TRBJ2-2	-	TGTGCCAGCAGCCCCCAGTTGGGGGCCGGGGAGCTGTTTTTT	CASSPQLGAGELFF
13	TRBV6-1	many	TRBJ2-7	-	TGTGCCAGCAGTGACCATTTTCGCTACGAGCAGTACTTC	CASSDHFRYEQYF
12	TRBV6-2/TRBV6-3	many	TRBJ2-7	-	TGTGCCAGCAGTTACGGTCTCCGAGAGCAGTACTTC	CASSYGLREQYF
14	TRBV29-1	-	TRBJ2-4	-	TGCAGCGTTTTGGACAGTTTAGCCAAAAACATTCAGTACTTC	CSVLDSLAKNIQYF
11	TRBV6-6	-	TRBJ1-5	-	TGTGCCAGCAGTCTCACGGGGCCCCAGCATTTT	CASSLTGPQHF
15	TRBV27	few	TRBJ1-5	-	TGTGCCAGCAGTTTTGCGGCCCCAGGTGGTCAGCCCCAGCATTTT	CASSFAAPGGQPQHF
15	TRBV10-3	few	TRBJ2-3	TRBD1	TGTGCCATCAGTGATCCGGGACAGGGGACAGATACGCAGTATTTT	CAISDPGQGTDTQYF
17	TRBV11-2	many	TRBJ2-7	-	TGTGCCAGCAGCCTCCTACCCGGGGCCCATGCCCCCTCCGAGCAGTACTTC	CASSLLPGAHAPSEQYF
16	TRBV11-2	many	TRBJ2-3	TRBD2	TGTGCCAGCAGCCCCCGGACTAGCGGGGGGGGAGATACGCAGTATTTT	CASSPRTSGGGDTQYF
16	TRBV19	few	TRBJ2-2	TRBD2	TGTGCCAGTAGATTCGGACTAGCGGCCGACACCGGGGAGCTGTTTTTT	CASRFGLAADTGELFF
15	TRBV9	many	TRBJ1-4	-	TGTGCCAGCAGCGCCCAGGAGGGCGTAAACGAAAAACTGTTTTTT	CASSAQEGVNEKLFF
14	TRBV6-2/TRBV6-3	many	TRBJ1-2	-	TGTGCCAGCAGGACCCGGGACAATCGCAATGGCTACACCTTC	CASRTRDNRNGYTF
14	TRBV5-1	many	TRBJ1-4	-	TGCGCCAGCAGCTTGAATCAGTATAATGAAAAACTGTTTTTT	CASSLNQYNEKLFF
12	TRBV2	many	TRBJ1-5	-	TGTGCCAGCAGTTCTGAGAATCAGCCCCAGCATTTT	CASSSENQPQHF
13	TRBV7-8	many	TRBJ2-5	-	TGTGCCAGCAGCTCGAGGAGGGCGGAGACCCAGTACTTC	CASSSRRAETQYF
11	TRBV12-3/TRBV12-4	many	TRBJ1-1	-	TGTGCCAGCAGTTTCCGTACCTGGGCTTTCTTT	CASSFRTWAFF
16	TRBV12-3/TRBV12-4	many	TRBJ2-7	TRBD1	TGTGCCAGCAGTTTCGAGGACAGGGTAATTTGGGACGGGCAGTACTTC	CASSFEDRVIWDGQYF
15	TRBV3-1	few	TRBJ2-1	TRBD2	TGTGCCAGCAGCCAGCAACTAGCGGGACGCAATGAGCAGTTCTTC	CASSQQLAGRNEQFF
15	TRBV9	many	TRBJ2-5	TRBD1	TGTGCCAGCAGTCTACAGGGGGCGAGCCAAGAGACCCAGTACTTC	CASSLQGASQETQYF
14	TRBV5-1	many	TRBJ2-7	-	TGCGCCAGCAAAATTTCCCCTGGGGGTTACGAGCAGTACTTC	CASKISPGGYEQYF
14	TRBV7-3	many	TRBJ2-1	TRBD2	TGTGCCAGCGGAGCGGGGGGAGATTACAATGAGCAGTTCTTC	CASGAGGDYNEQFF
15	TRBV7-9	many	TRBJ1-1	-	TGTGCCAGCAGCACCCCCCGACAGGTGAACACTGAAGCTTTCTTT	CASSTPRQVNTEAFF
15	TRBV7-9	many	TRBJ1-2	-	TGTGCCAGCAGCTTAGTTTGGGGCGCGGACTATGGCTACACCTTC	CASSLVWGADYGYTF
14	TRBV20-1	many	TRBJ1-2	-	TGCAGTGCTAGAGAGTCGGGGGGTCCCTATGGCTACACCTTC	CSARESGGPYGYTF